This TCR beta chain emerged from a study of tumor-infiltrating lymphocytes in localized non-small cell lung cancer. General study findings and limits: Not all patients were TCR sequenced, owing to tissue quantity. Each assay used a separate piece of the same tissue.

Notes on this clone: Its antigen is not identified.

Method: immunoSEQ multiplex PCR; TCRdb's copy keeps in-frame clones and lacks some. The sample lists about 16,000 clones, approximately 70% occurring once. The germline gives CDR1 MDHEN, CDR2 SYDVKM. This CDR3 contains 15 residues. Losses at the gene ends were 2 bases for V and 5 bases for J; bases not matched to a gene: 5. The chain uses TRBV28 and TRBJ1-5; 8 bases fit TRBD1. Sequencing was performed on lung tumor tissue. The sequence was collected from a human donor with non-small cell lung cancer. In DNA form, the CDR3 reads TGTGCCAGCAGTTTAACGGACAGGGATCATCAGCCCCAGCATTTT. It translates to CASSLTDRDHQPQHF.